Below, 10 T cell receptor beta chains from the same sample are listed, as sequenced in a study of T-cell memory formation after mild COVID-19. MiXCR was run by TCRdb on the 5' RACE reads, yielding one entry per CDR3 protein. The table includes around 250,000 distinct CDR3 sequences, approximately 9% detected once. The sequenced material came from PBMCs or a T cell subset sorted from them (not recorded which). These TCRs come from a man aged 18-30 years who had mild COVID-19 (a few samples of this study predate the infection). Cell type and time point are not known.

This chain joins TRBV5-4 and TRBJ2-7; perhaps TRBD1 as D (6 bases). The V gene's germline CDR1 is SGHNT and CDR2 YYREEE (reference sequence). This CDR3 region has 15 residues. Trimming stripped 0 bases from V and 1 base from J, with 11 bases between. The CDR3: CASSLAGVRSYEQYF. Written as DNA, the CDR3 is TGTGCCAGCAGCTTGGCAGGGGTTAGATCCTACGAGCAGTACTTC.

The rearrangement links TRBV10-3 to TRBJ2-7; possibly TRBD1 for D (5 bases). The CDR3 spans 13 residues. Germline V gives CDR1 ENHRY, CDR2 SYGVKD. V lost 3 bases, J lost 3 bases, and 9 bases lay in between. This CDR3 is CAISDRGYYEQYV. The CDR3 region has the DNA TGTGCCATCAGTGATAGGGGTTACTACGAGCAGTACGTC.

V is TRBV11-2 and J is TRBJ2-1; D gene uncertain. This CDR3 has 11 amino acids. Germline CDR1 SGHAT, CDR2 FQNNGV. Trimming pared 0 bases from V and 9 bases from J, leaving 3 bases between. In DNA form, the CDR3 reads TGTGCCAGCAGCTTAGACTTTGAGCAGTTCTTC. Amino acid sequence: CASSLDFEQFF. Complete variable domain (other parts from reference TRBV11-2 and TRBJ2-1): EAGVAQSPRYKIIEKRQSVAFWCNPISGHATLYWYQQILGQGPKLLIQFQNNGVVDDSQLPKDRFSAERLKGVDSTLKIQPAKLEDSAVYLCASSLDFEQFFGPGTRLTVL.

This clonotype was counted a few times. As DNA, the CDR3 is TGCAGTGCTAGAAATCCAGGGGGCGCATTCGAGACCCAGTACTTC. Its protein product is CSARNPGGAFETQYF. The chain combines TRBV20-1 with TRBJ2-5, with 8 bases aligning to TRBD1. Germline CDR1 DFQATT, CDR2 SNEGSKA (reference sequence). V dropped 2 bases and J dropped 5; count of bases not matched to a gene: 10. There are 15 residues in the CDR3.

This clonotype was counted a few times. This chain uses TRBV7-6 with TRBJ2-1; the D gene is possibly TRBD2 (6 bases). This CDR3 has 18 residues. Germline V lookup: CDR1 SGHVS, CDR2 FNYEAQ. The ends were cut back, 0 bases at V and 4 bases at J, with 19 bases in the middle. CDR3 in amino acids: CASSLARKLAVNYNEQFF. In DNA, the CDR3 is TGTGCCAGCAGCTTAGCGCGTAAACTAGCCGTAAATTACAATGAGCAGTTCTTC.

In its sample, this clonotype was seen a few times. CDR3 sequence (DNA): TGCGCCAGCAGCTGGCGGGGGGGAAGCACAGATACGCAGTATTTT. It encodes CASSWRGGSTDTQYF. The V gene is TRBV5-1, the J gene TRBJ2-3; 9 bases agree with TRBD2. Losses at the gene ends were 3 bases for V and 0 bases for J; bases not matched to a gene: 2. Germline V lookup: CDR1 SGHRS, CDR2 YFSETQ. The CDR3 has 15 residues.

This chain joins TRBV2 and TRBJ1-5; perhaps TRBD1 as D (5 bases). Germline CDR1 reads SNHLY; CDR2 reads FYNNEI. This CDR3 has 13 amino acids. V shed 6 bases and J shed 6 bases, with 12 bases lying between them. The CDR3 DNA sequence: TGTGCCAGCAGCGTACAAGGGGCTCAGCCCCAGCATTTT. Translated, it gives CASSVQGAQPQHF.

The chain combines TRBV4-1 with TRBJ1-1; D uncertain. V was trimmed by 5 bases and J by 12 bases, leaving 13 bases between them. The CDR3 is made up of 11 amino acids. Germline-derived CDR1 and CDR2 are MGHRA and YSYEKL. This CDR3 reads CASSGPLDTFF. In DNA form, the CDR3 reads TGCGCCAGCAGCGGACCTCTTGACACTTTCTTT.

This clonotype turned up a few times. The chain carries TRBV11-1 and TRBJ2-5, with 7 positions matching TRBD2. The CDR3 is made up of 14 amino acids. V shed 5 bases, J shed 4 bases, and the junction held 7 bases outside the gene matches. Germline loops: CDR1 SGHAT, CDR2 FQDESV (reference sequence). The CDR3 DNA reads TGTGCCAGCAGCGCTGGGACGGGAGGAGAGACCCAGTACTTC. Its translation: CASSAGTGGETQYF.

The V call is TRBV5-1, the J call TRBJ2-3, with D unresolved. Germline assignment: CDR1 SGHRS and CDR2 YFSETQ. The V end lost 1 base, the J end lost 4 bases, and 7 bases lay between the germline ends. The CDR3 spans 13 residues. CDR3 amino acids: CASSLSTADTQYF. The DNA for the CDR3 is TGCGCCAGCAGCTTGTCGACGGCAGATACGCAGTATTTT.